The subject of this entry is one TCR beta chain. The target antigen is unknown. One entry per CDR3 protein results from TCRdb running MiXCR on the 5' RACE reads. The profile shows hundreds of thousands of distinct CDR3 sequences, approximately 20% of them singletons. The data are from a study of identical twins. Study-wide results and caveats: Memory repertoires showed no such pattern, whereas abundant cord blood beta clonotypes carried fewer insertions. Out-of-frame alpha sequences shared between twins exhibited an excess of low generation probability.

J was trimmed by 5 bases and V by 3 bases; bases with no gene match: 11. This CDR3 contains 16 residues. This sample also belongs to another study, concerning yellow fever vaccine responses in identical twins.

The TCR sequence derives from a woman under 30 in good health. The sequenced material came from CD4+ T cells sorted from blood. The chain is built from TRBV12-3 or TRBV12-4 and TRBJ2-5; the match to TRBD2 covers 8 bases. The CDR3 spells CASSFSVGTREETQYF. DNA of the CDR3: TGTGCCAGCAGTTTTTCGGTTGGGACTAGGGAGGAGACCCAGTACTTC.